A selection of T cell receptor beta chains follows, all from one sample in a study of tumor and adjacent non-tumor tissue in lung cancer. TCRdb reanalysed the multiplex PCR reads using MiXCR and keeps one entry per CDR3 protein. This sample has approximately 90,000 distinct CDR3 sequences, with roughly 66% found just once. Specimen: lung tumor tissue. Receptors were obtained from a man aged 60-69 years with non-small cell lung cancer. Each CDR3 is given with its conserved first and last residue. Each record gives: V gene, J gene, clone size, D gene, CDR3 DNA, CDR3 protein. The D gene is left open where the match is weak. Only some rows state a clone size, as once, few, many or a class for expanded clones.

>TRBV11-1|TRBJ2-3|NA|NA
TGCGTCAGCAGCTTGGCCAGGATACTGTCGGATACGCATTATTTT
CVSSLARILSDTHYF
>TRBV20-1|TRBJ2-2|NA|TRBD2
TGCAGTGCTAGAGATTCGGAGCTAGCGGGAGCACCCGGGGAGCTGTTTTTT
CSARDSELAGAPGELFF
>TRBV11-2|TRBJ2-5|NA|NA
TGTGCCAGCAACTTAGGAGGGTCGGTCCGAGAGGCCCAGTACTTC
CASNLGGSVREAQYF
>TRBV6-1|TRBJ2-2|many|NA
TGTGCCAGCAGTGAAATCGCAGGGACGAACACCGGGGAGCTGTTTTTT
CASSEIAGTNTGELFF
>TRBV6-2/TRBV6-3|TRBJ2-7|NA|TRBD1
TGTGCCAGCATCCCGGTGACAGGGGCCTACAAGCAGTACTTC
CASIPVTGAYKQYF
>TRBV11-2|TRBJ2-5|NA|NA
TGTGCTAGCCGCTTAGGAGGGTCGGTTCAAGAGACCCAGTACTTC
CASRLGGSVQETQYF
>TRBV20-1|TRBJ2-5|NA|NA
TGCAGTGCACTGGCCCGGCAGCATAGCGGCTCGAGGACCCAGTACTTC
CSALARQHSGSRTQYF
>TRBV6-2/TRBV6-3|TRBJ1-1|many|NA
TGTGCCAGCAGTTATTTCGGGGTGAGCACTGAAGCTTTCTTT
CASSYFGVSTEAFF
>TRBV6-2/TRBV6-3|TRBJ2-1|NA|TRBD2
TGTGCCAGCAGATGCTCGCTGGGACTAGCGGATGTATTGGATGAGCAGTTCTTC
CASRCSLGLADVLDEQFF
>TRBV7-9|TRBJ2-1|many|TRBD1
TGTGCCAGCAGCGGACAGGGGGTTTACAATGAGCAGTTCTTC
CASSGQGVYNEQFF
>TRBV7-6|TRBJ2-1|NA|NA
TGTGCCAGCAGCTTATCCCCGGCAAATAATGAGCAGTTCTTC
CASSLSPANNEQFF
>TRBV11-3|TRBJ2-1|NA|TRBD2
TGTGCCAGCAGCTTAGATTTATTAGCGGGAGACTTCTACAATGAGCAGTTCTTC
CASSLDLLAGDFYNEQFF
>TRBV6-1|TRBJ1-1|NA|NA
TGTGCTGGCAGTGAGCGGGGTGCCAACACTGAAGCTTTCTTT
CAGSERGANTEAFF
>TRBV11-2|TRBJ2-1|NA|NA
TGTGCCAGCAGCTTAGATGTGGGCAGAAAGTCCTACAATGAGCAGTTCTTC
CASSLDVGRKSYNEQFF